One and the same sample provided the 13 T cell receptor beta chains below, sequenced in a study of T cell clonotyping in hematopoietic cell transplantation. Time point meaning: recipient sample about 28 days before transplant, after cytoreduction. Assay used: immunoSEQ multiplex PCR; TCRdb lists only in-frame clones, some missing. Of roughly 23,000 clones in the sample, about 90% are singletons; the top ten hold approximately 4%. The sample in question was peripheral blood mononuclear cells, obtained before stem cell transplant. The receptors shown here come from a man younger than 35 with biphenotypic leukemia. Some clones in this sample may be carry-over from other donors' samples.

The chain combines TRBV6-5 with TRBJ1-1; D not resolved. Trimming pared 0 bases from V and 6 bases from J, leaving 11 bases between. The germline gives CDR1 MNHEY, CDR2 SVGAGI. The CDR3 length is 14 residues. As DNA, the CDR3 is TGTGCCAGCAGTTACTCAGAGAGGACGGCTGAAGCTTTCTTT. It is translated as CASSYSERTAEAFF.

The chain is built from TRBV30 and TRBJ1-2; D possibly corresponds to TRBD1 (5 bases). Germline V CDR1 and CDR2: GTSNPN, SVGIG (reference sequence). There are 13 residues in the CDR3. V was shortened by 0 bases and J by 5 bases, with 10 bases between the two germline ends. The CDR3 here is CAWSVSGAYGYTF. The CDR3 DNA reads TGTGCCTGGAGTGTGTCCGGGGCGTATGGCTACACCTTC. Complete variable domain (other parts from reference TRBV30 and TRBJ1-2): SQTIHQWPATLVQPVGSPLSLECTVEGTSNPNLYWYRQAAGRGLQLLFYSVGIGQISSEVPQNLSASRPQDRQFILSSKKLLLSDSGFYLCAWSVSGAYGYTFGSGTRLTVV.

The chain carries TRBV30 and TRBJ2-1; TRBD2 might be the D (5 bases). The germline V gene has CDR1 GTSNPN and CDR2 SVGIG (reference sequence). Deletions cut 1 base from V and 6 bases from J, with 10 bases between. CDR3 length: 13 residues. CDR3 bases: TGTGCCTGGAGTGGGCTAGCAGGCAATGAGCAGTTCTTC. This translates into CAWSGLAGNEQFF. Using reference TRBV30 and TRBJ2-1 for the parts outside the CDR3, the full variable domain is SQTIHQWPATLVQPVGSPLSLECTVEGTSNPNLYWYRQAAGRGLQLLFYSVGIGQISSEVPQNLSASRPQDRQFILSSKKLLLSDSGFYLCAWSGLAGNEQFFGPGTRLTVL.

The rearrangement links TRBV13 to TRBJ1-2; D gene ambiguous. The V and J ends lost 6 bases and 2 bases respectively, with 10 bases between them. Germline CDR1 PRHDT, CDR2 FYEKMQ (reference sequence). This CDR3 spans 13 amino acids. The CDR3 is CASSQTQNYGYTF. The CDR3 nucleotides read TGTGCCAGCAGTCAGACACAGAACTATGGCTACACCTTC.

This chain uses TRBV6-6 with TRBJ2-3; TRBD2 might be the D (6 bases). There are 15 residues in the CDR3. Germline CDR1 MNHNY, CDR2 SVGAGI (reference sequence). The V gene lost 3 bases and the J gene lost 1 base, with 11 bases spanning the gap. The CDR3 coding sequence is TGTGCCAGCAGTTATGGGGCTAGCGGCACAGATACGCAGTATTTT. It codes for CASSYGASGTDTQYF.

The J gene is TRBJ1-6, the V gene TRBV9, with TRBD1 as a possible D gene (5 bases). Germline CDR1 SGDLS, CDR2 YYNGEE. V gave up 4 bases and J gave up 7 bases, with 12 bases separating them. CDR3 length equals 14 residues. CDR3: CASSSRGENSPLHF. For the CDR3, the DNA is TGTGCCAGCAGCTCGCGGGGGGAGAATTCACCCCTCCACTTT.

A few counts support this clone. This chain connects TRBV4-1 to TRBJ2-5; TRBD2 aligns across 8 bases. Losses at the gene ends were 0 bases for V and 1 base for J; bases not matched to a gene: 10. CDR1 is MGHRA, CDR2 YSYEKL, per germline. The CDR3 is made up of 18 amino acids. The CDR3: CASSQEEKGGGIQETQYF. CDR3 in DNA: TGCGCCAGCAGCCAAGAAGAAAAGGGCGGGGGGATCCAAGAGACCCAGTACTTC.

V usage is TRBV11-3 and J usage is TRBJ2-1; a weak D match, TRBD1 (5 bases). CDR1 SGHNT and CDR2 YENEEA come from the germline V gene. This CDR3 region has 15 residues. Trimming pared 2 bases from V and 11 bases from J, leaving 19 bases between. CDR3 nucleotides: TGTGCCAGCAGCTTAATCACAGGTAGTACAGTGAAGCAGTTCTTC. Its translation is CASSLITGSTVKQFF.

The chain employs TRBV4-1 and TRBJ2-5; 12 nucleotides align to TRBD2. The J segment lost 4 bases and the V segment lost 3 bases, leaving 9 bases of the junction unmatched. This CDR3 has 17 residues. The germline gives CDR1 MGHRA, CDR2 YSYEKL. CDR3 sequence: CASSHHLAGGPRETQYF. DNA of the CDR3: TGCGCCAGCAGCCATCATCTAGCGGGGGGGCCCCGAGAGACCCAGTACTTC.

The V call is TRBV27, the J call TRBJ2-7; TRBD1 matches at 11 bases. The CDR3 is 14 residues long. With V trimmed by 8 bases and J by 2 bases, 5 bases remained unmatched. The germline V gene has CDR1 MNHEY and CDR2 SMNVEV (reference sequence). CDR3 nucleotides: TGTGCCAGCGGGGGACAGGGGGTACCCTACGAGCAGTACTTC. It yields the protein CASGGQGVPYEQYF.

CDR3 sequence (DNA): TGTGCCAGCAGTGTAACCGAGGGACAGGGTGACACTGAAGCTTTCTTT. Its protein product is CASSVTEGQGDTEAFF. This chain uses TRBV6-1 with TRBJ1-1; TRBD1 aligns across 9 bases. The CDR3 length is 16 residues. CDR1 and CDR2 from the germline V gene are MNHNS and SASEGT. V shed 4 bases, J shed 3 bases, and the junction held 9 bases outside the gene matches.

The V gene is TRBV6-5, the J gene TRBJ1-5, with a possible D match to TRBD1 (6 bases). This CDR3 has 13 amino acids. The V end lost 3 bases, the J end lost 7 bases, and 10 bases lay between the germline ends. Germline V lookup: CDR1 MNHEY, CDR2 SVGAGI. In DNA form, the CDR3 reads TGTGCCAGCAGTTATGGGGGGCACCAGCCCCAGCATTTT. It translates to CASSYGGHQPQHF.

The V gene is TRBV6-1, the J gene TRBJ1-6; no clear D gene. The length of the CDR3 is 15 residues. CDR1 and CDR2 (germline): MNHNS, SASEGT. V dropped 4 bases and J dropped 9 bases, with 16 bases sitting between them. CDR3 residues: CASSGADALGSPLHF. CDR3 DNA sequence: TGTGCCAGCAGTGGGGCCGACGCCTTGGGTTCACCCCTCCACTTT.